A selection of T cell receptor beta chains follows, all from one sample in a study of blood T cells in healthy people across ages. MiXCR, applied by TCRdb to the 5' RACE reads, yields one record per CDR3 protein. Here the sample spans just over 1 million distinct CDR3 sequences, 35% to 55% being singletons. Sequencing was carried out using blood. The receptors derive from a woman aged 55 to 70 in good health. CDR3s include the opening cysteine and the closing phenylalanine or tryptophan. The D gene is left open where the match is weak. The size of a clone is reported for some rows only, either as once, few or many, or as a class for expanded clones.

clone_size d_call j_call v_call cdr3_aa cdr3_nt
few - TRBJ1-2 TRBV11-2 CASSLVQGAYGYTF TGCGCCAGCAGCTTGGTACAGGGCGCCTATGGCTACACCTTC
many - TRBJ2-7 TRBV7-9 CASSPYEQYF TGTGCCAGCAGCCCCTACGAGCAGTACTTC
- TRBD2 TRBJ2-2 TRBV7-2 CASSSLAGGPGELFF TGTGCCAGCAGCTCCCTAGCGGGAGGGCCGGGGGAGCTGTTTTTT
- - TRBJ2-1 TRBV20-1 CSASRLGWDEQFF TGCAGTGCTAGCCGACTAGGGTGGGATGAGCAGTTCTTC
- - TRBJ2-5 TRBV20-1 CSARDLSTGETQYF TGCAGTGCTAGAGACTTGAGCACGGGGGAGACCCAGTACTTC
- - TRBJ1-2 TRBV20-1 CSARDRDASPRDGYTF TGCAGTGCTAGAGATCGGGACGCGAGCCCCCGGGATGGCTACACCTTC
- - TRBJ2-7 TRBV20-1 CSASGGGTSSYEQYF TGCAGTGCTAGTGGAGGAGGAACGAGCTCCTACGAGCAGTACTTC
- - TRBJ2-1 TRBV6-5 CASTSTYNEQFF TGTGCCAGCACCAGCACCTACAATGAGCAGTTCTTC
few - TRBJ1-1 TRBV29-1 CSVRRESTEAFF TGCAGCGTGCGCAGGGAGAGCACTGAAGCTTTCTTT
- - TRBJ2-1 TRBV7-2 CASSLVGGVRGNEQFF TGTGCCAGCAGCTTAGTAGGGGGAGTTAGGGGCAATGAGCAGTTCTTC
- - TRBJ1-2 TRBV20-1 CSASPQGIGSGYTF TGCAGTGCTAGTCCTCAAGGTATAGGCTCTGGCTACACCTTC
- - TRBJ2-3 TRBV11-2 CASLGSTDTQYF TGTGCCAGCCTAGGGAGCACAGATACGCAGTATTTT
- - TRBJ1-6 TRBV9 CASSPDSSYNSPLHF TGTGCCAGCAGCCCTGACAGCTCCTATAATTCACCCCTCCACTTT
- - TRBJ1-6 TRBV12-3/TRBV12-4 CASSPGRARGVSPLHF TGTGCCAGCAGCCCCGGGCGGGCTCGTGGTGTTTCACCCCTCCACTTT
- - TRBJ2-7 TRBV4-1 CASSHGSGLLYEQYF TGCGCCAGCAGCCATGGTAGCGGTCTTTTATACGAGCAGTACTTC
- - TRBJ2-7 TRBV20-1 CSAKGDRITTDFYEQYF TGCAGTGCTAAGGGGGATAGGATCACAACGGATTTCTACGAGCAGTACTTC
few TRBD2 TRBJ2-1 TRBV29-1 CSVEGGTSGKSYNEQFF TGCAGCGTTGAAGGCGGGACTAGCGGGAAATCCTACAATGAGCAGTTCTTC
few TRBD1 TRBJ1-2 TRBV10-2 CASSYRDSVHYGYTF TGCGCCAGCAGTTACCGGGACAGTGTCCATTATGGCTACACCTTC
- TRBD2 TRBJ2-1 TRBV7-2 CASSLAAGLNNEQFF TGTGCCAGCAGCTTAGCAGCGGGATTAAACAATGAGCAGTTCTTC
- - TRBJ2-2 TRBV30 CAWNEGTGELFF TGTGCCTGGAATGAGGGCACCGGGGAGCTGTTTTTT
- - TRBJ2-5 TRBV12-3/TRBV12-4 CASSLGSQEAQYF TGTGCCAGCAGTTTAGGAAGCCAAGAGGCCCAATACTTC
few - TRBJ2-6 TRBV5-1 CASSLDRISGANVLTF TGCGCCAGCAGCTTGGACAGAATCTCTGGGGCCAACGTCCTGACTTTC